In its sample, the clone carrying this T cell receptor (beta chain) was seen a few times. The antigen is not known. This specimen comes from a study of beta chain features in type 1 diabetes. The study's findings and limits: Insertion counts at VDJ junctions were lower in type 1 diabetes patients, who also showed more deletions there.

The whole isolated RNA underwent reverse transcription, so sequencing captured expressed TCRB transcripts. The protocol was immunoSEQ multiplex PCR, while the TCRdb copy is restricted to in-frame clones and leaves out a portion. The data contain 200,000 to 250,000 clones, 25% to 30% of them singletons. Germline-derived CDR1 and CDR2 are SGHRS and YFSETQ. The CDR3 extends over 14 amino acids. Deletions cut 3 bases from V and 10 bases from J, with 14 bases between. V usage is TRBV5-1 and J usage is TRBJ1-6; D is unresolved. Sequencing was done on a sample of central memory CD4+ T cells from blood. The receptor comes from a man aged 25 to 45 in good health. In DNA, the CDR3 is TGCGCCAGCAGCTCGACGGAGGGAGGGTCACCCCTCCACTTT. Residues: CASSSTEGGSPLHF.